This is a list of T cell receptor beta chains from one sample in a study of blood T cells in healthy people across ages. TCRdb processed the 5' RACE reads anew with MiXCR; each CDR3 protein has one entry. The sample lists 600,000 to 900,000 distinct CDR3 sequences, about a quarter occurring once. The sample also formed part of further work on T cells of mothers and their children.

The specimen was blood. The source is a boy aged 10-17 years in good health. CDR3s leave out the opening cysteine and the closing phenylalanine or tryptophan. The order of the fields is V gene, clone size, CDR3 protein. Expanded clones get a size class; other rows say once, few or many, or leave the size out.

>TRBV11-2|-
ASSLDSVNTEAF
>TRBV6-2/TRBV6-3|-
ASSYWTDYNEQF
>TRBV9|-
ASSAPPWSRFSGANVLT
>TRBV4-2|-
ASSVIRTGYGNTIY
>TRBV5-1|few
ASSPDRVVSEQY
>TRBV12-3/TRBV12-4|few
ASVDRGTTEAF
>TRBV5-1|few
ASSWSGQTHTGELF
>TRBV11-2|few
ASSSSPLERGNEQF
>TRBV18|-
ASPRTVPSYEQY
>TRBV7-2|-
ASSPMGGLNEQF
>TRBV5-1|-
ASSLTLSGALREAF
>TRBV12-3/TRBV12-4|-
ASSPTSGGAIEQETQY
>TRBV12-3/TRBV12-4|-
ASSSGQVDEQY
>TRBV30|few
AWTGPQETQY
>TRBV10-2|-
ASSDPGQGNAEAF
>TRBV10-3|few
AITPDALDNEQF
>TRBV2|many
ASLVLAGGNEQF
>TRBV7-7|-
ASSLDSSSYNEQF
>TRBV27|-
ASSPPQYRDSFNGYT
>TRBV7-3|few
ASSPGPQTQQETQY
>TRBV2|-
ASSEYRDSPAYGYT
>TRBV5-1|-
ASSLRGQGFHEQY
>TRBV20-1|-
SARTGAGANVLT
>TRBV7-9|-
ASSKVSGEVAKNIQY
>TRBV7-3|few
ASSFLGTKETQY
>TRBV5-5|-
ASSPQGAGGNTIY
>TRBV5-5|many
ASSLEGAHDSGANVLT
>TRBV11-2|few
ASSLIPDGANYGYT
>TRBV5-1|few
ASSAQGSAEAF
>TRBV2|few
ASSEQSWYQETQY
>TRBV30|-
AWKGSFRDEQY
>TRBV20-1|-
SAAPRRGATSTDTQY
>TRBV3-1|-
ASSRTSDNEQF
>TRBV3-1|few
ASSLRLGQGYGYT
>TRBV12-3/TRBV12-4|-
ASSWRSGDTGELF